This T cell receptor beta chain was recorded in a study of blood T cell repertoires in COVID-19 (dated by TCRdb to the early 2020s). The study in broad terms: Samples covering the acute and convalescent phases of COVID-19 were provided by collaborators in the United States, Italy and Spain. The prospective study material was composed of cDNA or gDNA derived from T cells, B-cell-depleted T cells, or PBMCs. The sample metadata nearly always contained a de-identified subject ID, COVID-19 status, age in years and sex. Samples came from the ongoing ImmuneRACE study (first 160 participants) plus 1,254 subjects from 6 global collaborators. The dataset comprised deeply sampled blood TCRbeta repertoires from subjects exposed to, actively infected with, or recovered from COVID-19. Where available, HLA class I and class II types were obtained from metadata supplied by the sample provider rather than from assay-based typing. The repertoires were released in a freely available public database meant as a resource for research on the immune response to SARS-CoV-2.

TCRbeta CDR3 regions were amplified from genomic DNA using the immunoSEQ Assay, a bias-controlled multiplex PCR. The paper's processing steps were these. The number of nucleated cells in each sample was estimated by amplification of reference gene primers within the assay. To quantify the absolute abundance of each unique TCRbeta CDR3 rearrangement, sequence reads were collapsed and filtered. For each sample, productive Simpson clonality was calculated as the square root of Simpson's diversity index over productive rearrangements. This immuneACCESS table, as held by TCRdb, lists in-frame sequences with V and J called but not all clones. Of the missing ones, under half trace to an unresolved V gene in checked studies; the others have no known cause. Clonal size and the V and J genes are those of that table, whereas D and trimming came from the DNA. Recorded for this sample are some 270,000 clones; under 85% of them occurred a single time. The ten largest clones add up to 0.85% to 0.9% of the sample.

This clone was seen more than once but under ten times. Its recognized antigen is unknown. Qualities for individual bases were not recorded, and no much larger clone is one base off. Spanning cysteine to phenylalanine, the CDR3 consists of 14 amino acids. Kept here is only the CDR3 DNA, which spans 42 bases and is read in frame from base 1. CDR1 SGHAT and CDR2 FQDESV are derived from the germline V gene (reference sequence). V sheds 2 bases and J sheds 1 base, leaving 8 bases between their ends. Study-level results and caveats: The amount of clinical and demographic metadata varied by source and participant and was provided uncurated.

One collaborating source in Seattle enrolled patients while the patients were actively infected and followed the patients over time throughout the course of disease. Collaborating institutions collected whole blood in K2EDTA tubes following their own protocols. For TCRbeta analysis, collaborators shipped samples as frozen whole blood, isolated PBMCs, or DNA extracted from either of those sample types. This sequence originates from a human donor with COVID-19, enrolled during active disease. The donor label of this sample is uncertain. The V gene is TRBV11-1 and the J gene is TRBJ2-5; the D gene cannot be resolved reliably. Material for sequencing was peripheral blood. The nucleotides read TGTGCCAGCAGCTTATTCTATCTCCAAGAGACCCAGTACTTC. Its amino acids are CASSLFYLQETQYF.